The rows below give T cell receptor beta chains drawn from one sample of a study of long-term antiretroviral therapy in people with HIV. Clones were read by immunoSEQ multiplex PCR, and TCRdb kept only the in-frame ones, dropping some. The table records tens of thousands of clones, about 86% of them present only once. Specimen: unsorted PBMCs, collected around 4.5 years after starting antiretroviral therapy. The receptors come from a man younger than 45 with HIV. Both conserved end residues are part of each CDR3. D genes are given only for firm matches. Some rows have no size entry. The others give once, few or many, or a class for an expanded clone.

j_gene: TRBJ1-4; d_gene: TRBD1; abundance: -; v_gene: TRBV7-6; CDR3nt: TGTGCCAGCAGCTTAGACACCGGGACAGGGGGTGAAAAACTGTTTTTT; CDR3aa: CASSLDTGTGGEKLFF
j_gene: TRBJ1-4; d_gene: TRBD1; abundance: -; v_gene: TRBV6-6; CDR3nt: TGTGCCAGCAGGGGACCGGGACAGGGGTCTCAAAAACTGTTTTTT; CDR3aa: CASRGPGQGSQKLFF
j_gene: TRBJ2-2; d_gene: -; abundance: -; v_gene: TRBV9; CDR3nt: TGTGCCGGGCCCGGGACGGATTGGACCGGGGAGCTGTTTTTT; CDR3aa: CAGPGTDWTGELFF
j_gene: TRBJ1-2; d_gene: -; abundance: -; v_gene: TRBV6-6; CDR3nt: TGTGCCAGCAGTTACACGACCCATGGCTACACCTTC; CDR3aa: CASSYTTHGYTF
j_gene: TRBJ2-1; d_gene: -; abundance: once; v_gene: TRBV7-6; CDR3nt: TGTGCCAGCAGCCCGCACCGGGACTACAATGAGCAGTTCTTC; CDR3aa: CASSPHRDYNEQFF
j_gene: TRBJ2-7; d_gene: TRBD1; abundance: -; v_gene: TRBV5-1; CDR3nt: TGCGCCAGCAGCCTGACAGGGTACGAGCAGTACTTC; CDR3aa: CASSLTGYEQYF
j_gene: TRBJ2-7; d_gene: -; abundance: -; v_gene: TRBV11-2; CDR3nt: TGTGCCAGCAGCCGAAACTACGAGCAGTACTTC; CDR3aa: CASSRNYEQYF
j_gene: TRBJ1-2; d_gene: -; abundance: -; v_gene: TRBV4-1; CDR3nt: TGCGCCAGCAGCCAACTAGGAGGCTACACCTTC; CDR3aa: CASSQLGGYTF
j_gene: TRBJ2-1; d_gene: TRBD1; abundance: -; v_gene: TRBV7-2; CDR3nt: TGTGCCAGCGCCCTGGGGACAGGGGGCAATGAGCAGTTCTTC; CDR3aa: CASALGTGGNEQFF
j_gene: TRBJ2-2; d_gene: -; abundance: -; v_gene: TRBV4-2; CDR3nt: TGTGCCAGCAGCCAGGAAACAGGGCCCGGGGAGCTGTTTTTT; CDR3aa: CASSQETGPGELFF
j_gene: TRBJ1-2; d_gene: -; abundance: -; v_gene: TRBV2; CDR3nt: TGTGCCACTACCTTGGACAGTCTCGCTGGCTACACCTTC; CDR3aa: CATTLDSLAGYTF
j_gene: TRBJ1-1; d_gene: -; abundance: -; v_gene: TRBV13; CDR3nt: TGTGCCAGCAGCTTACAAGGCAATACTGAAGCTTTCTTT; CDR3aa: CASSLQGNTEAFF
j_gene: TRBJ1-5; d_gene: -; abundance: -; v_gene: TRBV6-1; CDR3nt: TGTGCCAGCAGTGAACAGCGGGATCAGCCCCAGCATTTT; CDR3aa: CASSEQRDQPQHF
j_gene: TRBJ2-1; d_gene: -; abundance: -; v_gene: TRBV20-1; CDR3nt: TGCAATAGACTTGGGGAGCAGTTCTTC; CDR3aa: CNRLGEQFF
j_gene: TRBJ1-1; d_gene: -; abundance: -; v_gene: TRBV10-3; CDR3nt: TGTGCCATCAGTGTGGCAGGTGAAGCTTTCTTT; CDR3aa: CAISVAGEAFF
j_gene: TRBJ1-6; d_gene: -; abundance: -; v_gene: TRBV2; CDR3nt: TGTGCCAGCATCGCAGGGTTAGGTTCACCCCTCCACTTT; CDR3aa: CASIAGLGSPLHF
j_gene: TRBJ1-5; d_gene: TRBD1; abundance: -; v_gene: TRBV2; CDR3nt: TGTGCCAGCAGTGACCCCGGAGGGGGCGGCGTTCAGCCCCAGCATTTT; CDR3aa: CASSDPGGGGVQPQHF
j_gene: TRBJ2-3; d_gene: -; abundance: -; v_gene: TRBV7-2; CDR3nt: TGTGCCAGCAGCTTAGGTACCCTCTACACAGATACGCAGTATTTT; CDR3aa: CASSLGTLYTDTQYF
j_gene: TRBJ1-6; d_gene: -; abundance: -; v_gene: TRBV15; CDR3nt: TGTGCCACCAGCAGAGCAGCGGCCTTAGATTCACCCCTCCACTTT; CDR3aa: CATSRAAALDSPLHF
j_gene: TRBJ1-4; d_gene: -; abundance: -; v_gene: TRBV6-6; CDR3nt: TGTGCCAGCAGCCCCGGGACCTCAACTAATGAAAAACTGTTTTTT; CDR3aa: CASSPGTSTNEKLFF
j_gene: TRBJ1-1; d_gene: -; abundance: -; v_gene: TRBV5-6; CDR3nt: TGTGCCAGCAGCTTAGGAATCGGGACGGGGAACACTGAAGCTTTCTTT; CDR3aa: CASSLGIGTGNTEAFF
j_gene: TRBJ2-3; d_gene: -; abundance: -; v_gene: TRBV4-3; CDR3nt: TGCGCCAGCGGTGACAGGAATACGCAGTATTTT; CDR3aa: CASGDRNTQYF
j_gene: TRBJ2-7; d_gene: TRBD2; abundance: -; v_gene: TRBV6-5; CDR3nt: TGTGCCAGCAGTTACTTAGCGGGAGCGAGCTCCTACGAGCAGTACTTC; CDR3aa: CASSYLAGASSYEQYF
j_gene: TRBJ2-5; d_gene: -; abundance: -; v_gene: TRBV29-1; CDR3nt: TGCAGCGTTGAAGCAGGGATGGGTAACCTTGAGACCCAGTACTTC; CDR3aa: CSVEAGMGNLETQYF
j_gene: TRBJ1-1; d_gene: -; abundance: -; v_gene: TRBV11-1; CDR3nt: TGTGCCAGCAGCCGCGGACAGCAGAACACTGAAGCTTTCTTT; CDR3aa: CASSRGQQNTEAFF
j_gene: TRBJ2-2; d_gene: TRBD2; abundance: -; v_gene: TRBV5-6; CDR3nt: TGTGCCAGCAGCTTCCCTGCGGGGGACACCGGGGAGCTGTTTTTT; CDR3aa: CASSFPAGDTGELFF